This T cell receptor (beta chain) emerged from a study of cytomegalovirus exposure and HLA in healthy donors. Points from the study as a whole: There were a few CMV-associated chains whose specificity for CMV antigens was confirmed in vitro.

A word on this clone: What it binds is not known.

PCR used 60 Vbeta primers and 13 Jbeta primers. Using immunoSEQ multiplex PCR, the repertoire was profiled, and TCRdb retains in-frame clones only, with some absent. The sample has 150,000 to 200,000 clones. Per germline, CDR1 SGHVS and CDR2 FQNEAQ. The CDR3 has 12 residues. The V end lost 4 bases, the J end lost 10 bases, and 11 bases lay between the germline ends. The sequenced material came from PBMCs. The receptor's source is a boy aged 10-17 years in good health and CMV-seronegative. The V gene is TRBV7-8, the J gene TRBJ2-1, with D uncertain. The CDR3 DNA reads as TGTGCCAGCAGCTGGGCCACCGGCGAGCAGTTCTTC. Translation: CASSWATGEQFF.